A single sample gave rise to the 20 T cell receptor beta chains below, sequenced in a study of T cells of healthy individuals. TCRdb processed the 5' RACE reads anew with MiXCR; each CDR3 protein has one entry. The sample lists 60,000 to 80,000 distinct CDR3 sequences; 15% to 20% were seen once. The receptors come from a human donor in good health.

This clonotype has a count of ten or more. The chain combines TRBV4-1 with TRBJ2-5; 8 positions match TRBD2. The junction had 9 bases not matched to a gene; V was cut back by 1 base and J by 5 bases. This CDR3 has 16 residues. Germline CDR1 reads MGHRA; CDR2 reads YSYEKL. CDR3 residues: CASSQGPGGARETQYF. Here the CDR3 DNA reads TGCGCCAGCAGCCAAGGGCCGGGGGGGGCCAGGGAGACCCAGTACTTC.

The chain is built from TRBV5-1 and TRBJ2-2; D might be TRBD1 (6 bases). Germline V gives CDR1 SGHRS, CDR2 YFSETQ. There are 16 residues in the CDR3. V was clipped by 3 bases and J by 1 base, with 13 bases between them. CDR3 DNA: TGCGCCAGCAGCTCGCTTCAGACAGGGAACACCGGGGAGCTGTTTTTT. The encoded protein is CASSSLQTGNTGELFF.

DNA for the CDR3: TGCAGCGTTGAAGGCCACCCGAACACTGAAGCTTTCTTT. This translates into CSVEGHPNTEAFF. The rearrangement uses TRBV29-1 and TRBJ1-1; D not resolved. Trimming stripped 1 base from V and 1 base from J, with 7 bases between. In germline, CDR1 is SQVTM, CDR2 ANQGSEA. CDR3 length: 13 residues.

This clonotype was seen ten or more times. The chain combines TRBV12-3 or TRBV12-4 with TRBJ1-5; 11 bases match TRBD1. Unmatched junction bases numbered 3, after V lost 7 bases and J lost 1 base. CDR3 size: 15 residues. This CDR3 reads CASKGTGGSNQPQHF. The CDR3, as DNA: TGTGCCAGCAAAGGGACAGGGGGGAGCAATCAGCCCCAGCATTTT.

This clonotype was observed many times. The rearrangement links TRBV6-4 to TRBJ2-3; D may correspond to TRBD1 or TRBD2 (6 bases each). V was clipped by 0 bases and J by 1 base, with 8 bases between them. CDR3 size: 15 residues. The germline V gene encodes CDR1 MRHNA and CDR2 SNTAGT. For the CDR3, the DNA is TGTGCCAGCAGTGACTCGGGGGGCGGCACAGATACGCAGTATTTT. The encoded protein is CASSDSGGGTDTQYF.

In its sample, this clonotype was seen a few times. Its ends do not fully match the called genes, so a read error is possible. The gene calls are TRBV5-5 and TRBJ1-2; D unresolved. The CDR3 is made up of 14 amino acids. CDR1 and CDR2 (germline): SGHKS, YYEKEE (reference sequence). CDR3 DNA: TGTGCCGGCAGCTTGGGCCCATCAAACTATGGCTACACCTTC. Amino acids: CAGSLGPSNYGYTF. Filled out from reference TRBV5-5 and TRBJ1-2, the complete variable domain reads DAGVTQSPTHLIKTRGQQVTLRCSPISGHKSVSWYQQVLGQGPQFIFQYYEKEERGRGNFPDRFSARQFPNYSSELNVNALLLGDSALYLCAGSLGPSNYGYTFGSGTRLTVV.

This clonotype was detected many times. V gene TRBV28 combines with J gene TRBJ2-1, with D unclear. CDR3 length equals 14 residues. From germline, CDR1 is MDHEN and CDR2 SYDVKM. V lost 1 base and J 0 bases, leaving 4 bases between the germline ends. CDR3 amino acids: CASSLLVSYNEQFF. The CDR3 region has the DNA TGTGCCAGCAGTTTATTAGTCTCCTACAATGAGCAGTTCTTC.

The CDR3, as DNA: TGTGCCAGCAGTACCGTCTACACCGGGGAGCTGTTTTTT. Translation gives CASSTVYTGELFF. The chain uses TRBV6-5 and TRBJ2-2; D gene uncertain. The germline V gene encodes CDR1 MNHEY and CDR2 SVGAGI. This CDR3 has 13 amino acids. The V gene lost 5 bases and the J gene lost 3 bases, with 7 bases spanning the gap.

This clonotype has just a few counts. The rearrangement joins TRBV6-2 or TRBV6-3 to TRBJ2-7; D may be TRBD2 (5 bases). The germline CDR1 and CDR2 sequences are MNHEY and SVGEGT. V lost 7 bases and J 1 base, leaving 20 bases between the germline ends. CDR3 length: 16 residues. The CDR3 reads CASKPSQLVGSYEQYF. In DNA, the CDR3 is TGTGCCAGCAAACCGTCGCAACTAGTTGGTTCCTACGAGCAGTACTTC.

This clonotype was seen a few times. V is TRBV20-1 and J is TRBJ1-5; D is perhaps TRBD1 (6 bases). Trimming left V 2 bases short and J 7 bases short, with 12 bases between. This CDR3 has 13 amino acids. Germline V gene lookup returns CDR1 DFQATT and CDR2 SNEGSKA (reference sequence). The CDR3 sequence: CSARSRGSQPQHF. The CDR3 DNA sequence: TGCAGTGCTAGATCAAGGGGGAGCCAGCCCCAGCATTTT.

Comments on this clonotype: Mismatch with germline at one junction end may stem from a read error. The chain employs TRBV7-9 and TRBJ2-1; D perhaps matches TRBD2 (5 bases). Germline V gene lookup returns CDR1 SEHNR and CDR2 FQNEAQ (reference sequence). The CDR3 runs to 11 residues. This CDR3 is CASSILDGLIF. The CDR3 coding sequence is TGTGCCAGCAGTATACTAGACGGGTTGATCTTC. Variable domain in full (rest from reference TRBV7-9 and TRBJ2-1): DTGVSQNPRHKITKRGQNVTFRCDPISEHNRLYWYRQTLGQGPEFLTYFQNEAQLEKSRLLSDRFSAERPKGSFSTLEIQRTEQGDSAMYLCASSILDGLIFGPGTRLTVL.

The chain couples TRBV30 to TRBJ2-7, with unresolved D. CDR1 is GTSNPN, CDR2 SVGIG, per germline (reference sequence). Between the trimmed V and J ends, which lost 3 bases and 4 bases, there was a span of 13 bases. The CDR3 has 13 residues. The CDR3 loop is CAWSAREPYEQYF. The CDR3 bases are TGTGCCTGGAGCGCACGAGAGCCTTACGAGCAGTACTTC.

The gene calls are TRBV30 and TRBJ2-7; D tentatively fits TRBD1 or TRBD2 (5 bases each). Trimming left V 3 bases short and J 0 bases short, with 18 bases between. From germline, CDR1 is GTSNPN and CDR2 SVGIG (reference sequence). This CDR3 is 16 amino acids long. The CDR3 reads CAWRPSGRGDSYEQYF. The CDR3 DNA sequence: TGTGCCTGGAGACCGTCAGGGAGAGGGGACTCCTACGAGCAGTACTTC.

This clonotype was seen ten or more times. This rearrangement joins TRBV5-1 to TRBJ2-1; D ambiguous. The CDR3 totals 13 residues. Trimming left V 0 bases short and J 6 bases short, with 7 bases between. Germline CDR1 is SGHRS and CDR2 is YFSETQ. This CDR3 is CASSLEQRNEQFF. For the CDR3, the DNA is TGCGCCAGCAGCTTGGAACAGCGCAATGAGCAGTTCTTC.

The gene calls are TRBV28 and TRBJ2-5; 12 bases agree with TRBD1. V gave up 10 bases and J gave up 5 bases; unmatched junction bases: 8. Germline V gene sequence: CDR1 MDHEN, CDR2 SYDVKM. The CDR3 contains 14 residues. CDR3 in amino acids: CAIVRGQGAETQYF. The CDR3 coding sequence is TGTGCCATCGTAAGGGGACAGGGGGCGGAGACCCAGTACTTC.

Note on this clonotype: A single base separates this from a much larger clone, so it may be a read error. The chain recombines TRBV9 with TRBJ2-3; 9 bases are shared with TRBD1. With V trimmed by 3 bases and J by 1 base, 6 bases remained unmatched. CDR1 is SGDLS and CDR2 is YYNGEE in the germline V gene. CDR3 length: 16 amino acids. CDR3 protein: CASSEPTGGGTDTQYF. For the CDR3, the DNA is TGTGCCAGCAGCGAACCTACAGGGGGCGGCACAGATACGCAGTATTTT.

This clonotype appeared a few times. Likely a read error: the CDR3 ends without its conserved phenylalanine or tryptophan. It is unclear where the CDR3 begins or ends on the DNA, so no DNA is shown, and the CDR3 is as TCRdb lists it. The chain recombines TRBV12-3 or TRBV12-4 with TRBJ2-7; no check of the table's D call, TRBD1, against the DNA was made. The CDR3 is 8 residues long, counting both termini. The CDR3 spells CASSGEGL.

The chain recombines TRBV27 with TRBJ2-7; D is unresolved. Germline V gene data show CDR1 as MNHEY and CDR2 as SMNVEV (reference sequence). The CDR3 totals 13 residues. Trimming left V 3 bases short and J 0 bases short, with 6 bases between. The CDR3 bases are TGTGCCAGCAGTTTTGAGGACTCCTACGAGCAGTACTTC. It translates to CASSFEDSYEQYF.

The chain carries TRBV5-1 and TRBJ2-1; 8 bases are a match to TRBD1. Germline CDR1 SGHRS, CDR2 YFSETQ. The CDR3 consists of 16 residues. The V and J ends lost 1 base and 1 base, in that order; junction bases with no gene match: 4. The CDR3 DNA sequence: TGCGCCAGCAGCTTGTCTACAGGGGGGTCCTACAATGAGCAGTTCTTC. The encoded protein is CASSLSTGGSYNEQFF.

This clonotype was found a few times. The chain joins TRBV6-5 to TRBJ2-6; D is ambiguous. The V and J ends lost 5 bases and 0 bases respectively, with 8 bases between them. The CDR3 consists of 15 residues. From germline, CDR1 is MNHEY and CDR2 SVGAGI. The chain's CDR3 is CASSPPGSGANVLTF. The DNA of the CDR3 is TGTGCCAGCAGTCCTCCAGGCTCTGGGGCCAACGTCCTGACTTTC.